The 3 T cell receptor beta chains below all came from one sample that was sequenced in a study of T cell repertoires in ileal Crohn's disease (dated by TCRdb to between 2018 and 2021). This sample's time point label indicates: inflamed ileum from the surgical specimen. Library method: the immunoSEQ multiplex PCR assay. TCRdb holds this immuneACCESS table with in-frame rearrangements only. Some clones are missing; in checked studies, unresolved V genes explain under half, and the rest has no known cause. The table for this sample lists about 18,000 clones; 75% to 80% of them were counted only once. Around 4% of the sample is in the top ten clones. The source material was ileal tissue. The receptors derive from an adult with Crohn's disease.

V gene TRBV27 combines with J gene TRBJ1-1; weak D call: TRBD1 (6 bases). V was pared by 5 bases and J by 0 bases, with 16 bases between. Germline assignment: CDR1 MNHEY and CDR2 SMNVEV (reference sequence). The CDR3 covers 16 residues. CDR3 coding DNA: TGTGCCAGCAGTCTCCTGACAGGACAGATGAACACTGAAGCTTTCTTT. Amino acid sequence: CASSLLTGQMNTEAFF.

This clone came up a few times. The chain uses TRBV7-2 and TRBJ2-5; the D gene is possibly TRBD2 (6 bases). This CDR3 spans 15 amino acids. V shed 5 bases and J shed 0 bases, with 13 bases lying between them. Germline V CDR1 and CDR2: SGHTA, FQGNSA. The CDR3 nucleotides read TGTGCCAGCAGCCCCCTAACGGGGGACCAAGAGACCCAGTACTTC. Protein: CASSPLTGDQETQYF.

The chain uses TRBV7-6 and TRBJ1-1, with D possibly being TRBD1 (5 bases). The length of the CDR3 is 13 residues. Germline lookup yields CDR1 SGHVS and CDR2 FNYEAQ. Trimming stripped 5 bases from V and 6 bases from J, with 13 bases between. This chain's CDR3 is CASSIGGRAEAFF. The CDR3 nucleotides are TGTGCCAGCAGCATTGGGGGAAGGGCTGAAGCTTTCTTT.